The clone carrying this T cell receptor beta chain appeared a few times. Its cognate antigen is unknown. These data come from a study of cytomegalovirus exposure and HLA in healthy donors. Overall study results and limits: The productive fraction for most TCR beta V segments was about 87% or about 30% in an earlier analysis. A later look showed TCR association rates differing by HLA locus, highest for DRB1 and lowest for HLA-C. Sequencing likely produced, as an artifact, a cluster of highly shared sequence variants.

This CDR3 comprises 16 residues. Unmatched junction bases numbered 8, after V lost 4 bases and J lost 1 base. Germline loops: CDR1 LGHNA, CDR2 YNFKEQ. 13 Jbeta primers and 60 Vbeta primers were used for the PCR. TCRdb keeps only in-frame clones here, not all; method: immunoSEQ multiplex PCR. Seen here are some 180,000 clones, roughly four fifths observed once, and the top ten hold around 3.6%. The donors (healthy individuals) were bone marrow donors. Specimen: PBMCs. The sequence came from a man aged 40-49 years in good health and CMV-seropositive. The rearrangement links TRBV4-2 to TRBJ1-1, with 8 bases matching TRBD1. CDR3 loop: CASSPRGQARNTEAFF. CDR3 DNA sequence: TGTGCCAGCAGCCCCCGGGGACAGGCGAGGAACACTGAAGCTTTCTTT.